The 11 T cell receptor beta chains below were found in one sample sequenced in a study of blood T cell repertoires in COVID-19. Libraries were prepared by immunoSEQ multiplex PCR; TCRdb keeps only in-frame clonotypes and omits some of them. In the table there are about 170,000 clones, roughly 84% of which are singletons. Sequences were obtained from peripheral blood. The receptors were gathered from a man aged 60-69 years who had recovered from COVID-19.

The rearrangement joins TRBV27 to TRBJ1-5; TRBD1 aligns across 11 bases. V gave up 0 bases and J gave up 9 bases; unmatched junction bases: 4. Germline V gene lookup returns CDR1 MNHEY and CDR2 SMNVEV (reference sequence). There are 15 residues in the CDR3. The CDR3 nucleotides are TGTGCCAGCAGTTTATCGGGACAGGGGGAACGGCCCCAGCATTTT. Translated: CASSLSGQGERPQHF.

This clone was recorded once. The chain couples TRBV11-2 to TRBJ2-3, with TRBD2 matching 8 bases. There are 16 residues in the CDR3. CDR1 is SGHAT, CDR2 FQNNGV, per germline. J lost 1 base, V lost 5 bases, and 8 bases had no gene match. The CDR3 region is CASSSLTSARTDTQYF. The DNA for the CDR3 is TGTGCCAGCAGCAGCCTGACTAGCGCTCGCACAGATACGCAGTATTTT.

Note on this clone: Other DNA sequences within the sample encode an identical CDR3. The CDR3 DNA follows: TGTGCCAGCAGTTACTCAAGGGGTGATACGCAGTATTTT. It codes for CASSYSRGDTQYF. The genes are TRBV6-5 and TRBJ2-3; tentative D call: TRBD1 (5 bases). This CDR3 has 13 residues. Germline-derived CDR1 and CDR2 are MNHEY and SVGAGI. The ends were cut back, 0 bases at V and 6 bases at J, with 7 bases in the middle.

CDR3 protein: CASSLIPSSYEQYF. In DNA form, the CDR3 reads TGCGCCAGCAGCTTGATTCCTAGCTCCTACGAGCAGTACTTC. The rearrangement joins TRBV5-1 to TRBJ2-7; no firm D call. The V and J ends lost 1 base and 0 bases respectively, with 8 bases between them. This CDR3 is 14 amino acids long. Germline V CDR1 and CDR2: SGHRS, YFSETQ. The full variable domain, rest sourced from reference TRBV5-1 and TRBJ2-7, is KAGVTQTPRYLIKTRGQQVTLSCSPISGHRSVSWYQQTPGQGLQFLFEYFSETQRNKGNFPGRFSGRQFSNSRSEMNVSTLELGDSALYLCASSLIPSSYEQYFGPGTRLTVT.

The chain joins TRBV7-9 to TRBJ2-3; D uncertain. V was clipped by 1 base and J by 1 base, with 12 bases between them. The CDR3 extends over 16 amino acids. Germline CDR1 and CDR2: SEHNR and FQNEAQ (reference sequence). CDR3: CASSLVGSLGTDTQYF. As DNA, the CDR3 is TGTGCCAGCAGCTTAGTGGGCAGCTTGGGCACAGATACGCAGTATTTT.

This clone was seen once. The chain employs TRBV12-3 or TRBV12-4 and TRBJ2-7; no firm D call. Trimming left V 5 bases short and J 1 base short, with 9 bases between. The CDR3 loop spans 13 amino acids. The CDR3 region is CASSPPGSYEQYF. CDR3 nucleotides: TGTGCCAGCAGTCCCCCCGGTTCCTACGAGCAGTACTTC.

The chain combines TRBV6-5 with TRBJ2-7, with 7 bases that match TRBD1. Per the germline V gene, CDR1 is MNHEY and CDR2 is SVGAGI. The ends lost 5 bases at V and 2 bases at J; junction bases unmatched: 9. The CDR3 sequence is 15 residues long. CDR3 amino acids: CASSNIQGNPYEQYF. CDR3 sequence (DNA): TGTGCCAGCAGTAATATACAGGGGAACCCCTACGAGCAGTACTTC.

J is TRBJ2-1 and V is TRBV5-1, with a possible D match to TRBD1 (6 bases). The CDR3 contains 15 residues. V dropped 3 bases and J dropped 4 bases, with 14 bases sitting between them. Germline V gene data show CDR1 as SGHRS and CDR2 as YFSETQ. DNA of the CDR3: TGCGCCAGCAGCTCCGGGACACATTCATACAATGAGCAGTTCTTC. Residues: CASSSGTHSYNEQFF. Combining the CDR3 with reference TRBV5-1 and TRBJ2-1 gives the whole variable domain KAGVTQTPRYLIKTRGQQVTLSCSPISGHRSVSWYQQTPGQGLQFLFEYFSETQRNKGNFPGRFSGRQFSNSRSEMNVSTLELGDSALYLCASSSGTHSYNEQFFGPGTRLTVL.

The chain carries TRBV18 and TRBJ2-5; tentative D call: TRBD1 (6 bases). V dropped 0 bases and J dropped 1 base, with 12 bases sitting between them. CDR1 and CDR2 (germline): KGHSH, LQKENI. CDR3 length equals 16 residues. The CDR3 DNA is TGTGCCAGCTCACCACCGTATGGACAGTCCCAAGAGACCCAGTACTTC. Amino acid sequence: CASSPPYGQSQETQYF.

J is TRBJ1-5 and V is TRBV15; D possibly corresponds to TRBD1 (6 bases). This CDR3 contains 15 residues. Germline values: CDR1 LNHNV, CDR2 YYDKDF (reference sequence). Trimming shortened V by 4 bases and J by 1 base, and 11 bases separated the two germline ends. The CDR3, as DNA: TGTGCCACCAGCACCAGAACAGGGAGCAATCAGCCCCAGCATTTT. Translated: CATSTRTGSNQPQHF. The whole variable domain, remainder taken from reference TRBV15 and TRBJ1-5, is DAMVIQNPRYQVTQFGKPVTLSCSQTLNHNVMYWYQQKSSQAPKLLFHYYDKDFNNEADTPDNFQSRRPNTSFCFLDIRSPGLGDTAMYLCATSTRTGSNQPQHFGDGTRLSIL.

This clone was recorded once. The sample has other DNA sequences that encode this CDR3 too. This rearrangement joins TRBV3-1 (or the pseudogene TRBV3-2) to TRBJ1-6, with no clear D. The CDR3 has 19 amino acids. Trimming took 4 bases from V and 4 from J, leaving 23 bases between them. Germline-derived CDR1 and CDR2 are LGHDT and YNNKEL (reference sequence). CDR3 DNA: TGTGCCAGCAGCCCCCGCCCCCCATGGAGGACTCTATATAATTCACCCCTCCACTTT. Translated: CASSPRPPWRTLYNSPLHF.